This entry lists 30 T cell receptor beta chains sequenced from one sample in a study of pediatric ulcerative colitis. Produced via immunoSEQ multiplex PCR; TCRdb's table is partial and in-frame only. The sample contains around 65,000 clones, over 65% of which appear only once. Sequenced input: blood. Receptor source: a boy younger than 18 with moderate ulcerative colitis.

The V and J genes are TRBV12-5 and TRBJ1-1; no definite D call. V gave up 6 bases and J gave up 11 bases, with 16 bases separating them. The length of the CDR3 is 12 residues. CDR1 and CDR2 (germline): LGHNT, FRNRAP. CDR3 coding DNA: TGTGCTAGTGGCTCCCTTAGTCCCGGGGCTTTCTTT. Its translation: CASGSLSPGAFF.

This clone was recorded a few times. The chain carries TRBV25-1 and TRBJ2-3; 11 bases are a match to TRBD2. The CDR3 consists of 16 residues. Germline values: CDR1 MGHDK, CDR2 SYGVNS. J gave up 3 bases and V 4 bases, and 6 bases lay outside the gene matches. The CDR3 reads CASSVSGGAWTDTQYF. CDR3 in DNA: TGTGCCAGCAGTGTTAGCGGGGGGGCCTGGACAGATACGCAGTATTTT.

J is TRBJ2-5 and V is TRBV9; D might be TRBD2 (5 bases). The ends were cut back, 0 bases at V and 2 bases at J, with 20 bases in the middle. From germline, CDR1 is SGDLS and CDR2 YYNGEE. The CDR3 is made up of 18 amino acids. CDR3 nucleotide sequence: TGTGCCAGCAGCGTAGCTACGGGGATGAAGGACTTTCAAGAGACCCAGTACTTC. Translated: CASSVATGMKDFQETQYF.

This chain connects TRBV7-2 to TRBJ2-7; TRBD2 aligns across 12 bases. The J segment lost 6 bases and the V segment lost 2 bases, leaving 5 bases of the junction unmatched. Germline CDR1 reads SGHTA; CDR2 reads FQGNSA. This CDR3 has 15 amino acids. CDR3 sequence (DNA): TGTGCCAGCAGCTTAAAAACTAGCGGGAGGTTCGAGCAGTACTTC. Amino acids: CASSLKTSGRFEQYF.

The chain carries TRBV28 and TRBJ1-2; no definite D call. With 3 bases removed from V and 5 bases from J, the gap between germline ends came to 4 bases. This CDR3 is 11 amino acids long. Germline assignment: CDR1 MDHEN and CDR2 SYDVKM. DNA of the CDR3: TGTGCCAGCAGTTTCAGATATGGCTACACCTTC. This encodes CASSFRYGYTF.

This clone was recorded once. This chain joins TRBV27 and TRBJ1-5; TRBD1 is a possible D gene (5 bases). This CDR3 spans 17 amino acids. V gave up 5 bases and J gave up 0 bases, with 17 bases separating them. Germline V gene sequence: CDR1 MNHEY, CDR2 SMNVEV (reference sequence). Here the CDR3 reads CASSAYPGTVSNQPQHF. CDR3 DNA sequence: TGTGCCAGCAGTGCCTATCCCGGGACGGTTAGCAATCAGCCCCAGCATTTT.

The chain carries TRBV29-1 and TRBJ1-4; a possible D gene is TRBD1 (6 bases). The CDR3 is made up of 13 amino acids. Germline V gene lookup returns CDR1 SQVTM and CDR2 ANQGSEA. CDR3 nucleotides: TGCGGGGGGGCACAGGTTGGGGATGAAAAACTGTTTTTT. Translating it yields CGGAQVGDEKLFF.

The rearrangement uses TRBV2 and TRBJ2-3; 12 nucleotides match TRBD2. V lost 5 bases and J lost 1; bases outside the gene matches: 1. The CDR3 extends over 15 amino acids. CDR1 and CDR2 from the germline V gene are SNHLY and FYNNEI. The CDR3 nucleotides read TGTGCCAGCAGTAGGACTAGCGGGGGCACAGATACGCAGTATTTT. Its protein is CASSRTSGGTDTQYF.

The chain is built from TRBV4-1 and TRBJ2-2; TRBD2 matches at 7 bases. Germline V gene sequence: CDR1 MGHRA, CDR2 YSYEKL. This CDR3 contains 18 residues. J was trimmed by 7 bases and V by 1 base; bases with no gene match: 15. The CDR3 nucleotides are TGCGCCAGCAGCCAAGGGATCCCTAGCGGACATTGGGGCGGGGAGCTGTTTTTT. Translating gives CASSQGIPSGHWGGELFF.

V and J are TRBV6-5 and TRBJ2-3; maybe TRBD2 (7 bases). The V end was cut by 5 bases, the J end by 4 bases, with 16 bases between. Germline-derived CDR1 and CDR2 are MNHEY and SVGAGI. This CDR3 has 15 amino acids. The CDR3 protein is CASSGSGGAPDTQYF. The CDR3 region has the DNA TGTGCCAGCAGTGGGAGTGGGGGGGCGCCAGATACGCAGTATTTT.

The gene calls are TRBV13 and TRBJ2-3; 10 nucleotides match TRBD2. The trim removed 4 bases at V and 0 bases at J, leaving 7 bases unmatched. The CDR3 covers 17 residues. CDR1 and CDR2 (germline): PRHDT, FYEKMQ (reference sequence). The CDR3 loop reads CASSYRTSGRSTDTQYF. Here the CDR3 DNA reads TGTGCCAGCAGCTATCGGACTAGCGGTCGAAGCACAGATACGCAGTATTTT.

The gene calls are TRBV4-2 and TRBJ2-1; D might be TRBD1 or TRBD2, each matching 7 bases. The CDR3 is made up of 17 amino acids. Trimming removed 4 bases at V and 7 bases at J, with 23 bases between. CDR1 is LGHNA, CDR2 YNFKEQ, per germline. The CDR3 DNA reads TGTGCCAGCAGCCCAGGGGGGAGGGCTCGGGTCGAGAATGAGCAGTTCTTC. Amino acids: CASSPGGRARVENEQFF.

The rearrangement links TRBV14 to TRBJ1-2; 9 bases line up with TRBD1. The V gene end was trimmed by 1 base and the J gene end by 8 bases; junction bases not matched to a gene: 5. The CDR3 contains 14 residues. Germline loops: CDR1 SGHDN, CDR2 FVKESK. CDR3 loop: CASSQVQGATGYTF. For the CDR3, the DNA is TGTGCCAGCAGCCAAGTACAGGGGGCTACGGGCTACACCTTC.

This chain links TRBV11-2 with TRBJ1-4; tentative D call: TRBD1 (5 bases). The CDR3 consists of 12 residues. Trimming removed 3 bases at V and 14 bases at J, with 13 bases between. CDR1 is SGHAT and CDR2 is FQNNGV in the germline V gene. CDR3 region: CASSLGDRDLFF. The CDR3 region has the DNA TGTGCCAGCAGCTTGGGGGACCGAGATCTGTTTTTT.

This clone was seen just once. This chain links TRBV27 with TRBJ2-2; D is unclear. This CDR3 region has 12 residues. The V gene's germline CDR1 is MNHEY and CDR2 SMNVEV (reference sequence). The V and J ends lost 4 bases and 2 bases respectively, with 2 bases between them. The CDR3 bases are TGTGCCAGCAGTTCTAACACCGGGGAGCTGTTTTTT. Translation gives CASSSNTGELFF.

This clone was seen only a few times. The rearrangement uses TRBV6-1 and TRBJ1-1; the D is unclear. The CDR3 runs 12 residues. V dropped 4 bases and J dropped 8 bases, with 11 bases sitting between them. The germline CDR1 and CDR2 sequences are MNHNS and SASEGT. The CDR3 DNA reads as TGTGCCAGCAGTGCCGACGTAACCGAAGCTTTCTTT. It codes for CASSADVTEAFF.

The chain couples TRBV30 to TRBJ1-2; possibly TRBD1 for D (6 bases). There are 13 residues in the CDR3. Germline CDR1 is GTSNPN and CDR2 is SVGIG (reference sequence). V shed 1 base and J shed 3 bases, with 9 bases lying between them. CDR3 nucleotides: TGTGCCTGGAGTGAGGGGGGGGACTATGGCTACACCTTC. Protein: CAWSEGGDYGYTF.

This chain connects TRBV18 to TRBJ2-7; 11 nucleotides agree with TRBD1. CDR3 length: 13 residues. V lost 3 bases, J lost 6 bases, and 1 base stayed unmatched. The germline V gene has CDR1 KGHSH and CDR2 LQKENI. The CDR3 sequence: CASSPGTGGEQYF. CDR3 DNA sequence: TGTGCCAGCTCACCCGGGACAGGGGGCGAGCAGTACTTC.

V usage is TRBV20-1 and J usage is TRBJ2-5; D is uncertain. The CDR3 has 11 residues. V dropped 5 bases and J dropped 4 bases, with 8 bases sitting between them. Germline CDR1 reads DFQATT; CDR2 reads SNEGSKA (reference sequence). The CDR3 loop is CSASKVETQYF. CDR3 DNA: TGCAGTGCTTCAAAGGTAGAGACCCAGTACTTC.

The chain couples TRBV5-6 to TRBJ2-5, with TRBD2 as a possible D gene (5 bases). The germline V and J ends were trimmed by 2 bases and 0 bases, with 11 bases remaining between them. The CDR3 is 15 residues long. Germline assignment: CDR1 SGHDT and CDR2 YYEEEE. The CDR3: CASSFRGSNQETQYF. DNA of the CDR3: TGTGCCAGCAGCTTTCGGGGTTCGAACCAAGAGACCCAGTACTTC.

This clone was recorded a few times. CDR3: CASCLKQGGNTEAFF. CDR3 nucleotide sequence: TGTGCCAGCTGCTTGAAACAAGGGGGGAACACTGAAGCTTTCTTT. V usage is TRBV18 and J usage is TRBJ1-1; tentatively, D is TRBD1 (6 bases). The V and J ends lost 7 bases and 1 base respectively, with 16 bases between them. CDR1 and CDR2 (germline): KGHSH, LQKENI. The CDR3 spans 15 residues. The entire variable domain, with the rest obtained from reference TRBV18 and TRBJ1-1, is as follows: NAGVMQNPRHLVRRRGQEARLRCSPMKGHSHVYWYRQLPEEGLKFMVYLQKENIIDESGMPKERFSAEFPKEGPSILRIQQVVRGDSAAYFCASCLKQGGNTEAFFGQGTRLTVV.

This clone was seen a few times. This chain connects TRBV30 to TRBJ1-1; D not resolved. This CDR3 comprises 12 residues. Trimming left V 3 bases short and J 10 bases short, with 15 bases between. Germline-derived CDR1 and CDR2 are GTSNPN and SVGIG (reference sequence). The CDR3 here is CAWRARASGAFF. In nucleotides, the CDR3 is TGTGCCTGGAGGGCCCGGGCTTCGGGAGCTTTCTTT. The variable domain in full, completed from reference TRBV30 and TRBJ1-1, reads SQTIHQWPATLVQPVGSPLSLECTVEGTSNPNLYWYRQAAGRGLQLLFYSVGIGQISSEVPQNLSASRPQDRQFILSSKKLLLSDSGFYLCAWRARASGAFFGQGTRLTVV.

The chain is built from TRBV7-8 and TRBJ2-2; 7 bases align to TRBD1. J gave up 6 bases and V 0 bases, and 4 bases lay outside the gene matches. There are 15 residues in the CDR3. Germline V gene data show CDR1 as SGHVS and CDR2 as FQNEAQ. CDR3 in DNA: TGTGCCAGCAGCTTAGCCCCACAGGGGCCCGGGGAGCTGTTTTTT. Translating it yields CASSLAPQGPGELFF.

CDR3 coding DNA: TGTGCCAGCAGCTCGAAAATTAACTTACCTAGCACAGATACGCAGTATTTT. Translation gives CASSSKINLPSTDTQYF. The V call is TRBV5-6, the J call TRBJ2-3; D uncertain. There are 17 residues in the CDR3. The V end was cut by 3 bases, the J end by 0 bases, with 17 bases between. The germline V gene encodes CDR1 SGHDT and CDR2 YYEEEE.

V is TRBV11-2 and J is TRBJ1-1; D gene ambiguous. Trimming shortened V by 5 bases and J by 0 bases, and 19 bases separated the two germline ends. The CDR3 sequence is 17 residues long. Looked up from germline, CDR1 is SGHAT and CDR2 is FQNNGV. In DNA form, the CDR3 reads TGTGCCAGCAGCCCGAGACGACCAGGTCTTTTGAACACTGAAGCTTTCTTT. Amino acid sequence: CASSPRRPGLLNTEAFF.

The gene calls are TRBV13 and TRBJ1-4, with 7 bases aligning to TRBD1. Germline lookup yields CDR1 PRHDT and CDR2 FYEKMQ (reference sequence). This CDR3 has 12 amino acids. The trim removed 10 bases at V and 5 bases at J, leaving 4 bases unmatched. CDR3 protein: CAIGTANEKLFF. The CDR3 nucleotides read TGTGCCATCGGGACAGCAAATGAAAAACTGTTTTTT.

This clone was observed a few times. The chain couples TRBV5-1 to TRBJ1-5, with D perhaps matching TRBD1 (5 bases). The CDR3 is 17 residues long. V lost 4 bases and J 4 bases, leaving 21 bases between the germline ends. Germline CDR1 reads SGHRS; CDR2 reads YFSETQ. The CDR3 DNA follows: TGCGCCAGCAGCCCTGGCCCGGGAACAGGTTCAAATCAGCCCCAGCATTTT. This encodes CASSPGPGTGSNQPQHF.

This clone was found once. This chain uses TRBV2 with TRBJ2-7; unclear D gene. Germline CDR1 SNHLY, CDR2 FYNNEI. The CDR3 is 15 residues long. V lost 4 bases and J 5 bases, leaving 18 bases between the germline ends. The CDR3 loop reads CASSAGIDGRDEQYF. In DNA form, the CDR3 reads TGTGCCAGCAGTGCCGGCATAGATGGTCGTGACGAGCAGTACTTC.

The gene calls are TRBV18 and TRBJ1-4; the match to TRBD1 covers 7 bases. Germline values: CDR1 KGHSH, CDR2 LQKENI. V shed 4 bases, J shed 8 bases, and the junction held 7 bases outside the gene matches. CDR3 length: 14 residues. The CDR3 reads CASSLDRVVEKLFF. The CDR3 DNA reads TGTGCCAGCTCACTAGACAGGGTGGTCGAAAAACTGTTTTTT.

In its sample, this clone was seen a few times. The V call is TRBV30, the J call TRBJ2-7; possible D gene TRBD2, 5 bases. Looked up from germline, CDR1 is GTSNPN and CDR2 is SVGIG (reference sequence). This CDR3 contains 14 residues. The V end was cut by 0 bases, the J end by 4 bases, with 13 bases between. The DNA for the CDR3 is TGTGCCTGGAGTGTGGAGGTGGCCGGATACGAGCAGTACTTC. Its translation: CAWSVEVAGYEQYF.